There are a few counts of the clone carrying this TCR beta chain. Its antigen is still unknown. The CDR3 totals 12 residues. Germline CDR1 is SEHNR and CDR2 is FQNEAQ (reference sequence). With 1 base removed from V and 5 bases from J, the gap between germline ends came to 6 bases. The data originate from a study of identical twins. Every one of the donors was a healthy Caucasian. TCRdb passed the 5' RACE reads through MiXCR, listing each CDR3 protein once. Of 350,000 or so distinct CDR3 sequences listed, 9% to 15% are singletons. Findings and limits, study-wide: Cord blood beta clonotypes that were abundant carried fewer insertions, and memory repertoires showed no such trend.

These same data were also listed under a study on yellow fever vaccine responses in identical twins.

The sequencing input was CD8+ T cells sorted from blood. This TCR came from a woman between 18 and 29 years old in good health. The chain combines TRBV7-9 with TRBJ2-7; D uncertain. The DNA of the CDR3 is TGTGCCAGCAGCTTAGGAACCCACGAGCAGTACTTC. Its translation: CASSLGTHEQYF. The variable domain in full, with the rest retrieved from reference TRBV7-9 and TRBJ2-7, is DTGVSQNPRHKITKRGQNVTFRCDPISEHNRLYWYRQTLGQGPEFLTYFQNEAQLEKSRLLSDRFSAERPKGSFSTLEIQRTEQGDSAMYLCASSLGTHEQYFGPGTRLTVT.